These 19 T cell receptor beta chains were sequenced from one sample in a study of molecular identifiers for immune sequencing clone quantification. MiXCR, applied by TCRdb to the PCR reads, yields one record per CDR3 protein. The sample has over 550,000 distinct CDR3 sequences; around 25% are singletons. The sample consisted of naive CD8+ T cells from blood, with Jurkat cell RNA spiked in. This sample's subset: FACS-sorted CD8+CD4-CCR7+CD45RA+ naive T cells. These receptor sequences come from a human donor in good health. Some libraries in this study had Jurkat cell RNA spiked in.

This clonotype occurred a few times. V gene TRBV27 combines with J gene TRBJ2-1, with D possibly being TRBD1 (6 bases). In germline, CDR1 is MNHEY, CDR2 SMNVEV (reference sequence). Between the trimmed V and J ends, which lost 4 bases and 5 bases, there was a span of 15 bases. This CDR3 is built from 15 residues. The CDR3 here is CASSWGLTNDNEQFF. The CDR3 DNA is TGTGCCAGCAGTTGGGGGCTGACTAACGACAATGAGCAGTTCTTC.

The V gene is TRBV2, the J gene TRBJ2-3; 7 bases agree with TRBD2. The ends lost 4 bases at V and 4 bases at J; junction bases unmatched: 17. CDR3 length equals 18 residues. Germline V gene lookup returns CDR1 SNHLY and CDR2 FYNNEI. For the CDR3, the DNA is TGTGCCAGCAGTGGGGACTGGGGCGGGAGTGAGTGGTCAGATACGCAGTATTTT. It encodes CASSGDWGGSEWSDTQYF.

In DNA form, the CDR3 reads TGTGCCAGTACCGGGGGGGGTGGCGAGCAGTTCTTC. Protein product: CASTGGGGEQFF. The chain joins TRBV19 to TRBJ2-1; 8 bases are a match to TRBD2. Germline V CDR1 and CDR2: LNHDA, SQIVND (reference sequence). V lost 7 bases to trimming and J lost 10 bases; unmatched junction nucleotides: 6. This CDR3 region has 12 residues. The full variable domain, in which reference TRBV19 and TRBJ2-1 provide the parts outside the CDR3, is DGGITQSPKYLFRKEGQNVTLSCEQNLNHDAMYWYRQDPGQGLRLIYYSQIVNDFQKGDIAEGYSVSREKKESFPLTVTSAQKNPTAFYLCASTGGGGEQFFGPGTRLTVL.

A word on this clonotype: This may stem from a read error, because a much larger clone lies one nucleotide away. The J gene is TRBJ1-1, the V gene TRBV12-3 or TRBV12-4, with TRBD1 as a possible D gene (6 bases). The CDR3 is made up of 13 amino acids. Trimming stripped 7 bases from V and 0 bases from J, with 9 bases between. The CDR3 coding sequence is TGTGCCAGCAACGGGGGCATGAACACTGAAGCTTTCTTT. Amino acids: CASNGGMNTEAFF.

This clonotype was observed at least ten times. The chain recombines TRBV14 with TRBJ2-7; D possibly matches TRBD1 or TRBD2 (5 bases each). Trimming left V 5 bases short and J 3 bases short, with 17 bases between. CDR3 size: 15 residues. Per germline, CDR1 SGHDN and CDR2 FVKESK. CDR3 amino acids: CASSVGRTGFYEQYF. The CDR3 DNA reads as TGTGCCAGCAGCGTGGGACGTACGGGTTTCTACGAGCAGTACTTC.

The chain is built from TRBV7-2 and TRBJ2-5, with no clear D. Germline CDR1 and CDR2: SGHTA and FQGNSA. V dropped 5 bases and J dropped 5 bases, with 15 bases sitting between them. This CDR3 has 14 amino acids. Here the CDR3 DNA reads TGTGCCAGCAGCAACCTTGGACCACCGGAGACCCAGTACTTC. Translating it yields CASSNLGPPETQYF.

This clonotype has ten or more counts. V is TRBV27 and J is TRBJ2-3, with D possibly TRBD1 on 5 matching bases. With 8 bases removed from V and 3 bases from J, the gap between germline ends came to 18 bases. The CDR3 runs to 15 residues. CDR1 and CDR2 (germline): MNHEY, SMNVEV (reference sequence). CDR3 amino acids: CASSRLPPGTDTQYF. The CDR3, as DNA: TGTGCCAGCTCAAGACTGCCCCCAGGGACAGATACGCAGTATTTT.

This clonotype was counted many times. The CDR3: CASSPRATGETQYF. The CDR3 DNA follows: TGTGCCAGCAGTCCGCGGGCGACGGGGGAGACCCAGTACTTC. The rearrangement joins TRBV28 to TRBJ2-5; the D gene is possibly TRBD2 (5 bases). Germline CDR1 reads MDHEN; CDR2 reads SYDVKM. The germline V and J ends were trimmed by 5 bases and 5 bases, with 15 bases remaining between them. The CDR3 loop spans 14 amino acids.

The chain joins TRBV12-3 or TRBV12-4 to TRBJ2-5, with unresolved D. The CDR3 contains 13 residues. Trimming removed 2 bases from V and 5 bases from J, with 9 bases in between. The CDR3 DNA sequence: TGTGCCAGCAGTTTAAGGGTTTTGGAGACCCAGTACTTC. Translating gives CASSLRVLETQYF.

This clonotype came up a few times. The chain uses TRBV27 and TRBJ2-7; 11 bases align to TRBD2. The germline gives CDR1 MNHEY, CDR2 SMNVEV (reference sequence). The CDR3 has 15 residues. After removal of 3 bases from V and 2 bases from J, the junction contained 3 bases not matched to a gene. This CDR3 reads CASSFLAGGTYEQYF. DNA for the CDR3: TGTGCCAGCAGTTTCCTAGCGGGAGGTACCTACGAGCAGTACTTC.

This clonotype has a handful of counts. V usage is TRBV19 and J usage is TRBJ2-1; the match to TRBD1 covers 9 bases. The CDR3 sequence is 15 residues long. J gave up 4 bases and V 5 bases, and 6 bases lay outside the gene matches. CDR1 is LNHDA and CDR2 is SQIVND in the germline V gene (reference sequence). The CDR3 DNA reads TGTGCCAGTAGTCCGATGGGACAGGGTTACAATGAGCAGTTCTTC. This sequence encodes CASSPMGQGYNEQFF.

A remark on this clonotype: A read error may be the cause here, since a much bigger clone is one base away. DNA of the CDR3: TGTGCCAGCAGCGAGCCCCCGGAACTAAGTGGGGTTACGCAGTATTTT. Translated, it gives CASSEPPELSGVTQYF. V is TRBV9 and J is TRBJ2-3, with D hard to call. This CDR3 has 16 amino acids. Germline V CDR1 and CDR2: SGDLS, YYNGEE. V gave up 3 bases and J gave up 8 bases, with 22 bases separating them.

This chain joins TRBV19 and TRBJ2-1; no firm D call. CDR1 and CDR2 from the germline V gene are LNHDA and SQIVND (reference sequence). There are 13 residues in the CDR3. V lost 0 bases to trimming and J lost 4 bases, with 4 bases between them. The CDR3 sequence: CASSIDTYNEQFF. DNA for the CDR3: TGTGCCAGTAGTATAGACACTTACAATGAGCAGTTCTTC.

At least ten counts were recorded for this clonotype. The CDR3 loop reads CASSLAKPGQHYEQYF. The CDR3 bases are TGTGCCAGCAGCTTGGCCAAGCCGGGACAGCATTACGAGCAGTACTTC. The rearrangement uses TRBV5-5 and TRBJ2-7, with 7 bases aligning to TRBD1. Trimming at V came to 0 bases and at J to 4 bases, leaving 10 bases not matched to a gene. CDR1 SGHKS and CDR2 YYEKEE come from the germline V gene (reference sequence). The CDR3 is 16 residues long. Together with reference TRBV5-5 and TRBJ2-7, the CDR3 gives the full variable domain: DAGVTQSPTHLIKTRGQQVTLRCSPISGHKSVSWYQQVLGQGPQFIFQYYEKEERGRGNFPDRFSARQFPNYSSELNVNALLLGDSALYLCASSLAKPGQHYEQYFGPGTRLTVT.

This clonotype was detected many times. This chain joins TRBV7-2 and TRBJ2-3; no definite D call. The CDR3 is 13 amino acids. Trimming shortened V by 1 base and J by 2 bases, and 4 bases separated the two germline ends. In germline, CDR1 is SGHTA, CDR2 FQGNSA. Here the CDR3 DNA reads TGTGCCAGCAGCTTAGGGTACACAGATACGCAGTATTTT. Amino acid sequence: CASSLGYTDTQYF.

This clonotype showed up many times. J is TRBJ2-5 and V is TRBV7-9; TRBD1 matches at 9 bases. The germline V gene has CDR1 SEHNR and CDR2 FQNEAQ (reference sequence). The V segment lost 5 bases and the J segment 4 bases; nucleotides outside the gene matches: 11. This CDR3 is 16 amino acids long. The CDR3 spells CASSPPDRGGRETQYF. CDR3 DNA sequence: TGTGCCAGCAGCCCTCCCGACAGGGGGGGCAGAGAGACCCAGTACTTC.

Turning to this clonotype: This could be a read error, since a much larger clone is one nucleotide away. The rearrangement links TRBV27 to TRBJ2-5, with D perhaps being TRBD1 or TRBD2 (5 bases each). This CDR3 region has 14 residues. Germline V gene data show CDR1 as MNHEY and CDR2 as SMNVEV (reference sequence). Trimming stripped 8 bases from V and 7 bases from J, with 20 bases between. In DNA form, the CDR3 reads TGTGCCAGCCGCCCGGGACGCCTCCCGGTGACCCAGTACTTC. It codes for CASRPGRLPVTQYF.

The chain combines TRBV20-1 with TRBJ2-7; 7 bases align to TRBD2. Trimming removed 6 bases from V and 3 bases from J; junction bases left unmatched: 11. Per the germline V gene, CDR1 is DFQATT and CDR2 is SNEGSKA (reference sequence). The CDR3 has 14 amino acids. CDR3: CSAPREGSVYEQYF. The DNA of the CDR3 is TGCAGTGCACCGAGGGAGGGGAGTGTCTACGAGCAGTACTTC.

Only a few counts were recorded for this clonotype. This sequence joins TRBV12-3 or TRBV12-4 and TRBJ2-3; the match to TRBD2 covers 7 bases. CDR3 length: 19 amino acids. V lost 4 bases to trimming and J lost 4 bases; unmatched junction nucleotides: 20. This chain's CDR3 is CASSSPPEGVGRFSDTQYF. The CDR3 DNA is TGTGCCAGCAGTTCGCCACCCGAGGGTGTCGGGAGGTTCTCAGATACGCAGTATTTT.